This entry describes one TCR beta chain. This entry comes from a study of blood T cell repertoires in COVID-19. The wider study: Both acute and convalescent COVID-19 samples were obtained from the United States, Italy and Spain. Sources were T cells, B-cell-depleted T cells, or PBMCs; the material itself was cDNA or gDNA.

This CDR3 has 14 residues. The germline gives CDR1 SGDLS, CDR2 YYNGEE. Trimming took off 4 bases at V and 5 bases at J, with 10 bases between the two ends. Original methodology: Cell counts per sample came from amplifying reference gene primers. TCRdb keeps only in-frame clones here, not all; method: immunoSEQ multiplex PCR. That table supplies the V and J calls and clone size; D and trimming were determined from the DNA. The table has approximately 240,000 clones, around 86% seen once; the top ten hold roughly 3%. The sequencing sample was made of peripheral blood. This chain connects TRBV9 to TRBJ1-6; D ambiguous. The TCR sequence derives from a woman in her twenties or thirties who had recovered from COVID-19. The DNA of the CDR3 is TGTGCCAGCAGCCAGGAGGCAAATAATTCACCCCTCCACTTT. Amino acid sequence: CASSQEANNSPLHF.